The rows below give T cell receptor beta chains drawn from one sample of a study of neurological immune-mediated disorders. TCRdb reanalysed the 5' RACE reads using MiXCR and keeps one entry per CDR3 protein. Of about 55,000 distinct CDR3 sequences listed, approximately 3.9% are singletons. Input material: PBMCs. Receptors were obtained from a man in his 60s with multiple sclerosis. The CDR3 runs from the conserved cysteine through the conserved F or W.

j_call v_call cdr3_aa
TRBJ2-1 TRBV20-1 CSARSGYGTASYNEQFF
TRBJ2-5 TRBV6-1 CASSDKAAGGQETQYF
TRBJ2-5 TRBV9 CASSVAPSGGLGAETQYF
TRBJ1-4 TRBV27 CASSLSRGFNEKLFF
TRBJ2-5 TRBV5-1 CASSMGTGGTQYF
TRBJ2-7 TRBV20-1 CSAEGQGGSSYEQYF
TRBJ1-1 TRBV9 CASSVVSWGGTGPTEAFF
TRBJ2-7 TRBV20-1 CSARDPLALGYEQYF
TRBJ1-6 TRBV20-1 CSARRVGGNSPLHF
TRBJ2-1 TRBV5-1 CASSAQGGGGNEQFF